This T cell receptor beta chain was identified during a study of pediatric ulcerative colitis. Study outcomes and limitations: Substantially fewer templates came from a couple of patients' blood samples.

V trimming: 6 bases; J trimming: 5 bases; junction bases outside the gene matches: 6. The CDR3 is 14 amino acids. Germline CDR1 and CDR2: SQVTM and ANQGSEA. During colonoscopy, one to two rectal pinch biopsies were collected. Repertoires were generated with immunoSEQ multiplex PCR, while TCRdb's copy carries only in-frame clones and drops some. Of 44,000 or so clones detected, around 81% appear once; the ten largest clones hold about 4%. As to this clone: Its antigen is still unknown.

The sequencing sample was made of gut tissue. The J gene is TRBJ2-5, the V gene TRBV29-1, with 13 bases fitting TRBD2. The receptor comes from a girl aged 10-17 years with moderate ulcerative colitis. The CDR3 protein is CSVSTSGRSETQYF. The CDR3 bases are TGCAGCGTATCGACTAGCGGGAGGTCGGAGACCCAGTACTTC.